This T cell receptor (beta chain) originates from a study of T-cell reconstitution after alpha-beta-depleted transplantation in children. Study observations and caveats: Several hundred graft clones that had expanded were reportedly the source of alpha-beta T cells about two months after transplant. When one year had passed after transplant, most T-cell counts and diversity came from newly produced T cells. Some patients' high day-60 TCRbeta diversity was traced to surviving recipient T cells and thymic progenitors.

There are a few counts of this clonotype. The antigen remains undetermined. Researchers prepared the TCRbeta library using unique molecular identifiers, the study reports. TCRdb reprocessed the PCR reads with MiXCR, giving one entry per CDR3 protein. The sample holds approximately 1,000,000 distinct CDR3 sequences; roughly 29% are singletons and the top ten take 28%. CDR3 length equals 15 residues. V trimming: 0 bases; J trimming: 9 bases; junction bases outside the gene matches: 5. In germline, CDR1 is LNHNV, CDR2 YYDKDF (reference sequence). The V and J genes are TRBV15 and TRBJ2-1; 10 positions agree with TRBD2. The sequencing used PBMCs, mostly from graft donor cells, collected 360 days after TCRalphabeta/CD19-depleted stem cell transplant. The origin of this receptor is a boy less than two years old who had a stem cell transplant for SCID, so the T cells may come from the graft donor. The CDR3 spells CATSRDSGGPGEQFF. Here the CDR3 DNA reads TGTGCCACCAGCAGAGATAGCGGGGGGCCAGGTGAGCAGTTCTTC.